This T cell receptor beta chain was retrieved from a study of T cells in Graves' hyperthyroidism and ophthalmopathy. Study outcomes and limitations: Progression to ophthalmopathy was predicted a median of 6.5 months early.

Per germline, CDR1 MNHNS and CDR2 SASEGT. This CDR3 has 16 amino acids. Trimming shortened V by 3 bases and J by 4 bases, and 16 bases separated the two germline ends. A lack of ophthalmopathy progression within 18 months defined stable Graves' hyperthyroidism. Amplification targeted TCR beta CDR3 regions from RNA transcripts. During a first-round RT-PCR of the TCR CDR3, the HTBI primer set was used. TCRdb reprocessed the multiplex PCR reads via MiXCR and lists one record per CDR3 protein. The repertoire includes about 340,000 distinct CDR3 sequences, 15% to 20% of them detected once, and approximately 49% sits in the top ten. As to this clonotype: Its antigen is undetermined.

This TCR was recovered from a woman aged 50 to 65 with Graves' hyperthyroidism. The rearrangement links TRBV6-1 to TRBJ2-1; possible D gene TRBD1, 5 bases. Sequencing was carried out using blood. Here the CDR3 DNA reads TGTGCCAGCAGTGATAGGTTGAGACAGCTATACAATGAGCAGTTCTTC. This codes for CASSDRLRQLYNEQFF.